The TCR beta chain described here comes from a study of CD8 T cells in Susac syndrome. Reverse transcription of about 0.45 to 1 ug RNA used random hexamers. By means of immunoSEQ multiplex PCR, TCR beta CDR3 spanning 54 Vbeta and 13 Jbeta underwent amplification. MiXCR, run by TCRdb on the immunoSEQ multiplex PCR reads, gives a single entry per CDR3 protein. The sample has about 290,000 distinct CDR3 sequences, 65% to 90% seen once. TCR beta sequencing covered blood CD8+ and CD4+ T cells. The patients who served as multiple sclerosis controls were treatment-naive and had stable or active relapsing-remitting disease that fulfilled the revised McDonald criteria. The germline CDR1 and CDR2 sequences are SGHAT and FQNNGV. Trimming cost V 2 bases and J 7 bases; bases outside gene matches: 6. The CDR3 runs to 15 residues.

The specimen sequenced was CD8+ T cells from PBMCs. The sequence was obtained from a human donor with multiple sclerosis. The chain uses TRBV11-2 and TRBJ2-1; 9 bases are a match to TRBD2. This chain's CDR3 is CASSLSDLAGNEQFF. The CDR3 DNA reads TGTGCCAGCAGCTTATCGGACCTAGCGGGAAATGAGCAGTTCTTC.